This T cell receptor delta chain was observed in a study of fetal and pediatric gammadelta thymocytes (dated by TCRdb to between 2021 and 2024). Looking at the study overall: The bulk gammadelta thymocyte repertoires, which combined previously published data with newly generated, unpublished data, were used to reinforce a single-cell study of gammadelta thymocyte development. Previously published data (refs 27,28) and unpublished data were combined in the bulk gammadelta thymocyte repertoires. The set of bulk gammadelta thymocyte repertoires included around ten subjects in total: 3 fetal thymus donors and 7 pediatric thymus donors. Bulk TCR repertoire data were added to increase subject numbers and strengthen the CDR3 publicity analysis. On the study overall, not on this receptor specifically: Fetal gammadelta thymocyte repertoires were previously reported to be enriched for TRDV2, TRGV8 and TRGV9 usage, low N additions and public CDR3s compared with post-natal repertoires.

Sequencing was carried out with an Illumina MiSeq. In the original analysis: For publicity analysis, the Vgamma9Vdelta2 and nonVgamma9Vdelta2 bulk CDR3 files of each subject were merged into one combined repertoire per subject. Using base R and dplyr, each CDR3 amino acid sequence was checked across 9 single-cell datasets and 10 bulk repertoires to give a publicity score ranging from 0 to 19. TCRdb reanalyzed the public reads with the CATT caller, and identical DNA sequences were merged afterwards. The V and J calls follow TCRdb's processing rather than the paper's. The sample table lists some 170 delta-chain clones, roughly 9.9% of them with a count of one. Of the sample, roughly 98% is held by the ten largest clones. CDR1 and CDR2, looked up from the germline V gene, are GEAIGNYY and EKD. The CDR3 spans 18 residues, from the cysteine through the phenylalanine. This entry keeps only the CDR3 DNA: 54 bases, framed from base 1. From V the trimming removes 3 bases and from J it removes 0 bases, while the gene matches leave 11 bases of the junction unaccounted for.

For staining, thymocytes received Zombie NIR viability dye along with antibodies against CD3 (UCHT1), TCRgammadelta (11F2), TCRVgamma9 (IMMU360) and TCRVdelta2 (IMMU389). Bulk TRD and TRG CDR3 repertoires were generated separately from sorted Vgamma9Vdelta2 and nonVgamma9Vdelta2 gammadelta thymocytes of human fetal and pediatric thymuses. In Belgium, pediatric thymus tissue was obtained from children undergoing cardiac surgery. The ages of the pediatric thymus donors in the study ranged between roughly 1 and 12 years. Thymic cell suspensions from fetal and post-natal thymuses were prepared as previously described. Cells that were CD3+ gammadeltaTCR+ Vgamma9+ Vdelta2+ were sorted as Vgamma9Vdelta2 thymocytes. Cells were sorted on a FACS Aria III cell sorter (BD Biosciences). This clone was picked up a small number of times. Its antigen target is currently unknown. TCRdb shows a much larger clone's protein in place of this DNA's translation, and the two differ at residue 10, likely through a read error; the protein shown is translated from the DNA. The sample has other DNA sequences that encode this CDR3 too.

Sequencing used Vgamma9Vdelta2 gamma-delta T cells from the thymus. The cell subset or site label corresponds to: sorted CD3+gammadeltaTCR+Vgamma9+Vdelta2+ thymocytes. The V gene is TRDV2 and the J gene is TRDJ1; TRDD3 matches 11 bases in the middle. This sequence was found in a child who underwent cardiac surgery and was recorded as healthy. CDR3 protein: CACDATWGIQLDTDKLIF. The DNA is TGTGCCTGTGACGCGACCTGGGGGATACAATTAGACACCGATAAACTCATCTTT.